This T cell receptor beta chain was recorded in a study of CD8 T cells in ankylosing spondylitis. V gave up 1 base and J gave up 5 bases; unmatched junction bases: 7. The CDR3 consists of 15 residues. MiXCR, applied by TCRdb to the 5' RACE reads, yields one record per CDR3 protein. Among approximately 520,000 distinct CDR3 sequences listed, approximately 5% were seen once. There are many counts of this clonotype. Its antigen is undetermined. Regarding the study as a whole: Blood of patients with ankylosing spondylitis appeared to be characterized by a TCR beta motif of eight or nine highly homologous variants.

The specimen was blood, either unsorted or a sorted T cell fraction (not recorded which). The chain combines TRBV12-3 or TRBV12-4 with TRBJ1-1; 7 nucleotides match TRBD1. This sequence was found in a male donor with ankylosing spondylitis. In DNA, the CDR3 is TGTGCCAGCAGTTTAGAGGGGGCCATTGGGACTGAAGCTTTCTTT. This codes for CASSLEGAIGTEAFF.